This TCR beta chain stems from a study of blood T cell repertoires in COVID-19. Under the authors' procedure: Counts of nucleated cells, estimated from reference gene primer amplification, were obtained. The method was immunoSEQ multiplex PCR; TCRdb's version includes in-frame clones alone and lacks a portion of them. Clonal size and the V and J genes are those of that table, whereas D and trimming came from the DNA. This table holds about 140,000 clones, 87% found once. This CDR3 is 15 amino acids long. V dropped 3 bases and J dropped 5; count of bases not matched to a gene: 7. Germline V lookup: CDR1 KGHSH, CDR2 LQKENI.

The gene calls are TRBV18 and TRBJ2-7; TRBD2 matches at 10 bases. This TCR was recovered from a human donor in a cohort sampled during active COVID-19. Sequences were obtained from peripheral blood. DNA for the CDR3: TGTGCCAGCTCACCCTTTAGCGGGAGGCCCAACGAGCAGTACTTC. Encoded protein: CASSPFSGRPNEQYF.